The present T cell receptor (beta chain) was sequenced within a study of patients and donors after allogeneic stem cell transplantation. Each CDR3 protein is one row after TCRdb ran MiXCR on the RT-PCR reads. The table shows 400,000 to 450,000 distinct CDR3 sequences, with 15% to 20% occurring only once. The CDR3 sequence is 13 residues long. Per the germline V gene, CDR1 is SSHAT and CDR2 is FNYEAQ (reference sequence). The V gene lost 5 bases and the J gene lost 4 bases, with 10 bases spanning the gap. Material: blood, either unsorted or a sorted T cell fraction (not recorded which). The V and J genes are TRBV7-7 and TRBJ2-3; no firm D call. This receptor was identified in a human donor who was either an allogeneic HSCT recipient or a stem cell or donor lymphocyte infusion donor (not recorded which). It is not recorded whose cells these are; they may come from a transplant donor. For the CDR3, the DNA is TGTGCCAGCAGCCTTAGGGTCCCAGATACGCAGTATTTT. Residues: CASSLRVPDTQYF. Together with reference TRBV7-7 and TRBJ2-3, the CDR3 gives the full variable domain: GAGVSQSPRYKVTKRGQDVTLRCDPISSHATLYWYQQALGQGPEFLTYFNYEAQPDKSGLPSDRFSAERPEGSISTLTIQRTEQRDSAMYRCASSLRVPDTQYFGPGTRLTVL.